This TCR beta chain was recorded in a study of T cells after posttransplantation cyclophosphamide. The study's findings and limits: TRB clonality was highly associated with recipient CMV seropositivity and reactivation. Later blood repertoires were often dominated by clones from the donor CD8+ memory compartment. TRB overlap between skin or GI tissue T cells and blood was limited.

The repertoire was sequenced with immunoSEQ multiplex PCR; TCRdb's copy has only in-frame clones and lacks some. The sample lists 25,000 to 30,000 clones; roughly 85% were seen once. Turning to this clone: Its target is unknown.

Germline V gene data show CDR1 as SGHRS and CDR2 as YFSETQ. CDR3 length equals 14 residues. Deletions cut 4 bases from V and 7 bases from J, with 15 bases between. The sequence was obtained from a middle-aged man. Sequencing used PBMCs. The chain links TRBV5-1 to TRBJ2-1; a possible D gene is TRBD2 (7 bases). The CDR3 region has the DNA TGCGCCAGCAGCAGGGGGGGGGCATCGAATGAGCAGTTCTTC. Translation: CASSRGGASNEQFF.